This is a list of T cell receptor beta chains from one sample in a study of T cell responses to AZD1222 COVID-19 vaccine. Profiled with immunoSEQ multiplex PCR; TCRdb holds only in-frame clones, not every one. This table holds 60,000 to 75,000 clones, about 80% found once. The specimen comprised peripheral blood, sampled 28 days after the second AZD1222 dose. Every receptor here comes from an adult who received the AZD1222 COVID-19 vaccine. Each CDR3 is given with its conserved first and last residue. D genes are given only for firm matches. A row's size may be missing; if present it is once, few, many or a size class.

TGTGCCAGTAGTTTGGTTTGGGACAGGGACGGCTACACCTTC	CASSLVWDRDGYTF	TRBJ1-2	TRBV19	TRBD1	-
TGTGCCAGCAGCCCTTGGGCAGGGCCGAACACCGGGGAGCTGTTTTTT	CASSPWAGPNTGELFF	TRBJ2-2	TRBV13	-	-
TGTGCCAGCACCCCCCAGGGGATTCATGGCTACACCTTC	CASTPQGIHGYTF	TRBJ1-2	TRBV5-4	-	few
TGTGCCAGCAGCCCAGGGACAGGGGGCCTCACTGAAGCTTTCTTT	CASSPGTGGLTEAFF	TRBJ1-1	TRBV11-2	TRBD1	-
TGTGCCAGCAGCCTAAACCGGGACAGGGCTGGCTACACCTTC	CASSLNRDRAGYTF	TRBJ1-2	TRBV14	TRBD1	-
TGTGCCAGCAGCCATACGTTAGGGGAGCCCCAGCATTTT	CASSHTLGEPQHF	TRBJ1-5	TRBV11-2	-	-
TGTGCCATCAGTGGCGGGGGTTCCGCGAACACCGGGGAGCTGTTTTTT	CAISGGGSANTGELFF	TRBJ2-2	TRBV10-3	TRBD2	few
TGTGCCGGTGGGCTTGGAGGGTTCCAAGAGACCCAGTACTTC	CAGGLGGFQETQYF	TRBJ2-5	TRBV30	-	-
TGTGCCAGCAGCTTGAGGACAGCCGGGGATACGCAGTATTTT	CASSLRTAGDTQYF	TRBJ2-3	TRBV11-2	-	-
TGTGCCAGCAGCTTACACGGGACAGGGAACACTGAAGCTTTCTTT	CASSLHGTGNTEAFF	TRBJ1-1	TRBV7-9	TRBD1	-
TGTGCCAGCAGTGAAAGAAGGGGCTCTGGCTACACCTTC	CASSERRGSGYTF	TRBJ1-2	TRBV25-1	-	-
TGCGCCAGCAGCCAGATTAGCGGGGGGGCCTCAGATACGCAGTATTTT	CASSQISGGASDTQYF	TRBJ2-3	TRBV4-3	TRBD2	-
TGCGCCAGCAGCCAAGTGATGGGGGCATTGCGTGGCTACACCTTC	CASSQVMGALRGYTF	TRBJ1-2	TRBV4-1	-	-
TGTGCCACCAGCAGAGAATGGGGGGGGACCTACGAGCAGTACTTC	CATSREWGGTYEQYF	TRBJ2-7	TRBV15	TRBD2	-
TGTGCCAGCAGCGGTCCGGGACATAGCTCCTACAATGAGCAGTTCTTC	CASSGPGHSSYNEQFF	TRBJ2-1	TRBV11-2	-	-
TGTGCCAGCAGTGAAGCCGGGACAGGGATTAATGAAAAACTGTTTTTT	CASSEAGTGINEKLFF	TRBJ1-4	TRBV6-1	TRBD1	-
TGCAGTGCTAGTAAGGCAGTAAGCTCCTACAATGAGCAGTTCTTC	CSASKAVSSYNEQFF	TRBJ2-1	TRBV20-1	-	-
TGTGCCAGCAGTTTATCCTCTCGACAGGGCCTGAACACTGAAGCTTTCTTT	CASSLSSRQGLNTEAFF	TRBJ1-1	TRBV27	TRBD1	-
TGTGCCAGCAGCCGGAACTCTGGAAACACCATATATTTT	CASSRNSGNTIYF	TRBJ1-3	TRBV14	-	-
TGTGCCTGGTCCCGACAGGGGATGGAAAAACTGTTTTTT	CAWSRQGMEKLFF	TRBJ1-4	TRBV30	TRBD1	-
TGCGCCAGCAGCAAAAACCTAGCGGGGGGAGAAGATACGCAGTATTTT	CASSKNLAGGEDTQYF	TRBJ2-3	TRBV5-1	TRBD2	-
TGTGCCATCAGTGGGTGGGGAGGGAACGGCACTGAAGCTTTCTTT	CAISGWGGNGTEAFF	TRBJ1-1	TRBV10-3	-	-
TGTGCCAGCAGCTTAGCGCTCGGGGGGGCCAATGAGCAGTTCTTC	CASSLALGGANEQFF	TRBJ2-1	TRBV7-2	TRBD2	-
TGTGCCAGCAGCTCCGGGACGGTTGGAAACACCATATATTTT	CASSSGTVGNTIYF	TRBJ1-3	TRBV7-2	-	few
TGTGCCAGCAGCCTTACAGAGAACTATGGCTACACCTTC	CASSLTENYGYTF	TRBJ1-2	TRBV5-8	-	-
TGTGCCAGCAGCGCGGGACTACCGAGCTCCTACGAGCAGTACTTC	CASSAGLPSSYEQYF	TRBJ2-7	TRBV7-9	TRBD2	-
TGTGCCAGCAGCTTGGGTAGCGGGGGGGAAGAGACCCAGTACTTC	CASSLGSGGEETQYF	TRBJ2-5	TRBV5-4	TRBD2	-